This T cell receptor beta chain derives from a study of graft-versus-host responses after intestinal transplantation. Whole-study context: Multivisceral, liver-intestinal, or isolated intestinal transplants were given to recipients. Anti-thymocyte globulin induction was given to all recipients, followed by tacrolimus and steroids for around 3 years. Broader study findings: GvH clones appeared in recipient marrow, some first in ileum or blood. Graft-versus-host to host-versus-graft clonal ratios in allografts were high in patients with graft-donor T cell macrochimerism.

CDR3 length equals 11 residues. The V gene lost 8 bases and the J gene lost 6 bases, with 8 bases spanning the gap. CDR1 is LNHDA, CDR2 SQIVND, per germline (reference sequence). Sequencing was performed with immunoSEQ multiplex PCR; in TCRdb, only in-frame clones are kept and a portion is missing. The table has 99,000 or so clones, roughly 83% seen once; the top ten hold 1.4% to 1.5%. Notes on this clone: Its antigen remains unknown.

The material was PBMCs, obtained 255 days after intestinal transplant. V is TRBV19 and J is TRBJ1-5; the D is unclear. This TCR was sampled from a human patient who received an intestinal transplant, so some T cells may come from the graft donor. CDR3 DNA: TGTGCCAGTGGAGAAGGTCAGCCCCAGCATTTT. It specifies CASGEGQPQHF.